These T cell receptor beta chains were read from a single sample in a study of beta chain features in type 1 diabetes. Generated by immunoSEQ multiplex PCR, the TCRdb table keeps only in-frame clones and is missing some. The repertoire has hundreds of thousands of clones, 15% of them found once; the top ten carry around 0.015%. Material: naive CD4+ T cells from blood. Receptor source: a man aged 18 to 29 with type 1 diabetes. Each CDR3 is given with its conserved first and last residue. The D gene is left open where the match is weak. Rows give clone size only sometimes, using once, few, many, or a class for an expanded clone.

D,J,size,V,DNA,CDR3
TRBD2,TRBJ2-3,.,TRBV7-9,TGTGCCAGCAGCGTGGGACTAGCGGTCACAGATACGCAGTATTTT,CASSVGLAVTDTQYF
TRBD2,TRBJ2-1,few,TRBV4-3,TGCGCCAGCAGCGAGGACGGGGGGGCCCGTAATGAGCAGTTCTTC,CASSEDGGARNEQFF
.,TRBJ2-3,few,TRBV5-1,TGCGCCAGCAGCTTGGACAGGGAGGGAGATACGCAGTATTTT,CASSLDREGDTQYF
.,TRBJ1-2,.,TRBV6-5,TGTGCCAGCAGTTACCGAACAGGCTACTATGGCTACACCTTC,CASSYRTGYYGYTF
.,TRBJ2-1,few,TRBV6-6,TGTGCCAGCAGATCGCAGCTCCTGCGGAATGAGCAGTTCTTC,CASRSQLLRNEQFF
.,TRBJ1-1,.,TRBV11-2,TGTGCCAGCAGCTTCTCTTCAGGGATGGGCACTGAAGCTTTCTTT,CASSFSSGMGTEAFF
TRBD1,TRBJ2-7,few,TRBV28,TGTGCCAGCAGACCTGGGACAGGGGGCAGGTACGAGCAGTACTTC,CASRPGTGGRYEQYF
TRBD2,TRBJ2-7,.,TRBV7-2,TGTGCCAGCAGCTTCCGGGGCGGGAGTTCCTACGAGCAGTACTTC,CASSFRGGSSYEQYF
.,TRBJ2-1,few,TRBV12-5,TGTGCTAGTGCCCCGGGACACCCGAGCTCCTACAATGAGCAGTTCTTC,CASAPGHPSSYNEQFF
.,TRBJ2-1,.,TRBV6-6,TGTGCCAGCAGTCCAGGGGATTACAATGAGCAGTTCTTC,CASSPGDYNEQFF
.,TRBJ2-5,.,TRBV6-5,TGTGCCAGCAGTGCGACTACGTTCGGGGGAGAGACCCAGTACTTC,CASSATTFGGETQYF
.,TRBJ2-1,few,TRBV5-1,TGCGCCAGCAGCTTGGCGACAAACTACAATGAGCAGTTCTTC,CASSLATNYNEQFF
.,TRBJ1-5,.,TRBV10-3,TGTGCCATCAGTGTGGGAGGGGATCAGCCCCAGCATTTT,CAISVGGDQPQHF
TRBD1,TRBJ2-7,.,TRBV5-4,TGTGCCAGCAGCTTGTGGGACAGGGTACACGAGCAGTACTTC,CASSLWDRVHEQYF
.,TRBJ2-1,.,TRBV7-9,TGTGCCAGCAGCACGGGACACAACAATGAGCAGTTCTTC,CASSTGHNNEQFF
.,TRBJ1-1,.,TRBV4-2,TGTGCCAGCAGCCAAGTAGAGAGAGAAGCTTTCTTT,CASSQVEREAFF
TRBD1,TRBJ2-3,.,TRBV29-1,TGCAGCGTTGCCAGGACAGGGGAAAGCACAGATACGCAGTATTTT,CSVARTGESTDTQYF
.,TRBJ2-1,few,TRBV9,TGTGCCAGCAGCCCCCGAGTCGGCTCCTACAATGAGCAGTTCTTC,CASSPRVGSYNEQFF
TRBD2,TRBJ2-3,.,TRBV2,TGTGCCAGCGGGACTACTGCAGATACGCAGTATTTT,CASGTTADTQYF
.,TRBJ2-3,.,TRBV30,TGTGCCTGGAGTGACAGGGTTAGCACAGATACGCAGTATTTT,CAWSDRVSTDTQYF
TRBD2,TRBJ2-3,.,TRBV5-1,TGCGCCAGCAGCCGCGAGACAGGCGGACTAGCGGGGGTCACAGATACGCAGTATTTT,CASSRETGGLAGVTDTQYF
TRBD1,TRBJ1-1,.,TRBV18,TGTGCCAGCTCACCACGGGACAGGGGGGTTTTCGGCACTGAAGCTTTCTTT,CASSPRDRGVFGTEAFF
.,TRBJ2-3,.,TRBV30,TGTGCCTGGAGTACCGGGGGAGATACGCAGTATTTT,CAWSTGGDTQYF
TRBD2,TRBJ2-1,few,TRBV5-1,TGCGCCAGCAGCGTTAGCGGGGGCCCTAATGAGCAGTTCTTC,CASSVSGGPNEQFF
TRBD1,TRBJ1-2,few,TRBV7-2,TGTGCCAGCAGGCTCGGGACAGGGGGGGTCTATGGCTACACCTTC,CASRLGTGGVYGYTF
TRBD1,TRBJ2-6,.,TRBV5-1,TGCGCCAGCAGCTTCGGGACAGGGACCTCTGGGGCCAACGTCCTGACTTTC,CASSFGTGTSGANVLTF
TRBD1,TRBJ1-5,.,TRBV27,TGTGCCAGCAGTTCGACAGGGTGGGGCAATCAGCCCCAGCATTTT,CASSSTGWGNQPQHF
TRBD1,TRBJ2-5,few,TRBV7-2,TGTGCCAGCAGGGCCACCCGGGACAGACAAGAGACCCAGTACTTC,CASRATRDRQETQYF
.,TRBJ1-5,.,TRBV18,TGTGCCAGCTCACCAGGGGGGAGCAATCAGCCCCAGCATTTT,CASSPGGSNQPQHF